This T cell receptor beta chain was obtained from a study of graft-versus-host responses after intestinal transplantation. Using immunoSEQ multiplex PCR, the repertoire was profiled, and TCRdb retains in-frame clones only, with some absent. The sample carries about 70,000 clones, about 90% recorded once. Comment on this clone: No antigen is known for it.

Source: unstimulated CD8+ T cells sorted from spleen or lymph node cells, taken before transplant. The TCR sequence derives from a human donor who was the organ donor for an intestinal transplant.

CDR3 bases: TGTGCCAGCAGCCCAGGTAGTTGGGCCTACGAGCAGTACGTC. Translating gives CASSPGSWAYEQYV. J is TRBJ2-7 and V is TRBV27; D gene unclear. The V and J ends lost 6 bases and 2 bases respectively, with 14 bases between them. Germline CDR1 reads MNHEY; CDR2 reads SMNVEV (reference sequence). The CDR3 is 14 amino acids.